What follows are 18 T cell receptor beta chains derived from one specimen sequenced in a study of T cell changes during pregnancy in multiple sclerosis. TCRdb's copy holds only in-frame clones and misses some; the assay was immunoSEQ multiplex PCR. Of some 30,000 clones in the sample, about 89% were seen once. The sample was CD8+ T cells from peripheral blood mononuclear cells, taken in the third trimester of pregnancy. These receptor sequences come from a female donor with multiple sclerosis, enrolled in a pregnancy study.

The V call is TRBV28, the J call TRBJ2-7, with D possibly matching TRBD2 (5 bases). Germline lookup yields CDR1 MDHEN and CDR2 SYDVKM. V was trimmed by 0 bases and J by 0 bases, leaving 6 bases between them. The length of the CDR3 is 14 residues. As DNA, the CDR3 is TGTGCCAGCAGTTTATGGCGGGCCTCCTACGAGCAGTACTTC. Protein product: CASSLWRASYEQYF.

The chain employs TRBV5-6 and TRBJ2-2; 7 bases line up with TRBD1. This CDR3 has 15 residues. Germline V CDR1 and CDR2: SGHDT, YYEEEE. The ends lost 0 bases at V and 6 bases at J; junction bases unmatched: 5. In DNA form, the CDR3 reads TGTGCCAGCAGCTTGGCCACAGGGGTCCCCGGGGAGCTGTTTTTT. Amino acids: CASSLATGVPGELFF.

This chain's CDR3 is CASSGTGRDQPQHF. The CDR3, as DNA: TGTGCCAGCAGTGGGACAGGGAGGGACCAGCCCCAGCATTTT. The V call is TRBV2, the J call TRBJ1-5; TRBD1 agrees at 8 bases. Trimming took 4 bases from V and 7 from J; bases not matched to a gene: 6. Germline V gene lookup returns CDR1 SNHLY and CDR2 FYNNEI. This CDR3 contains 14 residues.

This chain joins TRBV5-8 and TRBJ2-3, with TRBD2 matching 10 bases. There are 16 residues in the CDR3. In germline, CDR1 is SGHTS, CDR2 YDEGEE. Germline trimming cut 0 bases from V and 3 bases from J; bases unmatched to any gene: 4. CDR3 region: CASSLASGSGTDTQYF. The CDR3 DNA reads TGTGCCAGCAGCTTGGCTAGCGGGAGTGGGACAGATACGCAGTATTTT.

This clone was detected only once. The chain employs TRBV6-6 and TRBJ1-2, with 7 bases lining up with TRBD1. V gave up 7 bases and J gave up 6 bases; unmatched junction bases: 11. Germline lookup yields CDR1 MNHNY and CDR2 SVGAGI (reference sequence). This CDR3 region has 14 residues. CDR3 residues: CASTNYYRGNGYTF. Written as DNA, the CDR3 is TGTGCCAGCACCAACTACTACAGGGGAAATGGCTACACCTTC.

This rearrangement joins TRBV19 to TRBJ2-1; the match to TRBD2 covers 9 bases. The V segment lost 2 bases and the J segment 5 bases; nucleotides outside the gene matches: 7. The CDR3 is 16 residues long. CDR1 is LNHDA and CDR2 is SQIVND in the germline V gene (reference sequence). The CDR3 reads CASSISWAGGHNEQFF. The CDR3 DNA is TGTGCCAGTAGTATATCTTGGGCGGGAGGGCACAATGAGCAGTTCTTC.

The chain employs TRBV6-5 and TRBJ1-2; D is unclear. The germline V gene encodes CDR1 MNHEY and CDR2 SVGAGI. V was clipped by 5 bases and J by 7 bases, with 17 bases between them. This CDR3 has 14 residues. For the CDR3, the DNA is TGTGCCAGCAGTAAACGGGTGCGGGAACGTGGCTACACCTTC. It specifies CASSKRVRERGYTF.

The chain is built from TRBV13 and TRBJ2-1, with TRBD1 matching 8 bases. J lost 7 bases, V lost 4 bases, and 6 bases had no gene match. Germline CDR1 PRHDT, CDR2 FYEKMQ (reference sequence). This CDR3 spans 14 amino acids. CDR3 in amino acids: CASSSRDRRNEQFF. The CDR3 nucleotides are TGTGCCAGCAGCTCCCGGGACAGGAGGAATGAGCAGTTCTTC.

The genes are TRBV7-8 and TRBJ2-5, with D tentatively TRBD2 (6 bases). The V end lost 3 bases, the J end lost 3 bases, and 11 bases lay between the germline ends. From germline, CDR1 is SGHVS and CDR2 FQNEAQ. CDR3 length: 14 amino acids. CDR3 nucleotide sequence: TGTGCCAGCAGCTTGGACTACATAGAAGAGACCCAGTACTTC. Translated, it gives CASSLDYIEETQYF.

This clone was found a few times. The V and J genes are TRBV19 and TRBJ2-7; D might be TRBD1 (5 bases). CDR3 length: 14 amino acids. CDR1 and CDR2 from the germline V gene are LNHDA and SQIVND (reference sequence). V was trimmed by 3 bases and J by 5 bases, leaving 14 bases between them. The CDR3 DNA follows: TGTGCCAGTAGTATCGAATTCCAGGGTCACGAGCAGTACTTC. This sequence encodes CASSIEFQGHEQYF.

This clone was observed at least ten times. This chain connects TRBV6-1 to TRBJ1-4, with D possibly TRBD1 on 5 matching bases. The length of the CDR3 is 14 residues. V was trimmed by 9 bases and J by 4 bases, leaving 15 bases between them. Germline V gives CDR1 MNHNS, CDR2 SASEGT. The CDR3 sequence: CASQGGDGNEKLFF. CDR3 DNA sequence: TGTGCCAGTCAAGGAGGGGACGGTAATGAAAAACTGTTTTTT.

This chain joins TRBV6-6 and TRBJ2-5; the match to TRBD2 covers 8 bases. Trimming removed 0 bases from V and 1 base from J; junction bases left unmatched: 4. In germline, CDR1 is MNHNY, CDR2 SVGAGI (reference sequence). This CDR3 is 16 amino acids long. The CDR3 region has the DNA TGTGCCAGCAGTTACTCTGGCGGGGGGCCCCAAGAGACCCAGTACTTC. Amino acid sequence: CASSYSGGGPQETQYF.

This CDR3 reads CASSLTADTQYF. CDR3 bases: TGTGCCAGTAGTCTGACAGCAGATACGCAGTATTTT. The chain recombines TRBV19 with TRBJ2-3, with a possible D match to TRBD1 (5 bases). Germline loops: CDR1 LNHDA, CDR2 SQIVND (reference sequence). The V gene lost 5 bases and the J gene lost 4 bases, with 7 bases spanning the gap. The CDR3 length is 12 residues. Using reference TRBV19 and TRBJ2-3 for the parts outside the CDR3, the full variable domain is DGGITQSPKYLFRKEGQNVTLSCEQNLNHDAMYWYRQDPGQGLRLIYYSQIVNDFQKGDIAEGYSVSREKKESFPLTVTSAQKNPTAFYLCASSLTADTQYFGPGTRLTVL.

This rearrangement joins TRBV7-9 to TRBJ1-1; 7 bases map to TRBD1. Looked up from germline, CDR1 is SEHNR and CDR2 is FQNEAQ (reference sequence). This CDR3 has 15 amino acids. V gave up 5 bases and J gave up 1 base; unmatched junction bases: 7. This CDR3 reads CASSPRDRRNTEAFF. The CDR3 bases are TGTGCCAGCAGCCCTAGGGACAGAAGGAACACTGAAGCTTTCTTT.

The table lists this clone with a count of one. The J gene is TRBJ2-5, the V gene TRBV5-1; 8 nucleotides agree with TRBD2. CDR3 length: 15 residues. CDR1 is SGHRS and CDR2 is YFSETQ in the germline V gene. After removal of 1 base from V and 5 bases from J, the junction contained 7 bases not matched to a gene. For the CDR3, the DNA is TGCGCCAGCAGCTTGACGGGAGGGCCGGGGGAGACCCAGTACTTC. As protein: CASSLTGGPGETQYF.

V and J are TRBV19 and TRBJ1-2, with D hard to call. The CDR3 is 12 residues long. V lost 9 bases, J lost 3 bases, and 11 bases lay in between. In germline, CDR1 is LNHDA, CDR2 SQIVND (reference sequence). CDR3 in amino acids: CASPDRDYGYTF. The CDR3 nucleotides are TGTGCCAGCCCCGATAGAGACTATGGCTACACCTTC.

The CDR3 region has the DNA TGCAGCGTTGATTTAGCTACTAACTATGGCTACACCTTC. Translation: CSVDLATNYGYTF. The chain couples TRBV29-1 to TRBJ1-2; no firm D call. The CDR3 is made up of 13 amino acids. V dropped 3 bases and J dropped 0 bases, with 8 bases sitting between them. The germline CDR1 and CDR2 sequences are SQVTM and ANQGSEA. Looking up the rest from reference TRBV29-1 and TRBJ1-2 gives the full variable domain: SAVISQKPSRDICQRGTSLTIQCQVDSQVTMMFWYRQQPGQSLTLIATANQGSEATYESGFVIDKFPISRPNLTFSTLTVSNMSPEDSSIYLCSVDLATNYGYTFGSGTRLTVV.

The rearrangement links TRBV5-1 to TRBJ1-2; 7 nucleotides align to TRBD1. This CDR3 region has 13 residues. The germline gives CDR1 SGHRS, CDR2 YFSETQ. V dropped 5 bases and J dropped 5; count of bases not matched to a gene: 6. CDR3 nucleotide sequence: TGCGCCAGCAGAGACAGGGTGGGGTATGGCTACACCTTC. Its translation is CASRDRVGYGYTF.